Listed below are T cell receptor beta chains from one sample, sequenced in a study of blood T cells in healthy people across ages. TCRdb passed the 5' RACE reads through MiXCR, listing each CDR3 protein once. Of fewer than 800,000 distinct CDR3 sequences in the sample, over 20% are singletons; the top ten hold more than 3%. Sequenced: blood. The receptors shown here come from a man aged 65 to 85 in good health. The CDR3 runs from the conserved cysteine through the conserved F or W. The D gene is left open where the match is weak. A row's size may be missing; if present it is once, few, many or a size class.

CDR3,DNA,D,J,V,size
CASSLSRRGTDTQYF,TGCGCCAGCAGCTTGTCGCGCAGGGGTACGGATACGCAGTATTTT,.,TRBJ2-3,TRBV5-1,.
CASSLTGRAQYF,TGTGCCAGCAGTCTTACAGGGCGCGCGCAGTATTTT,.,TRBJ2-3,TRBV28,.
CASSVAWAPFRFSYEQYF,TGTGCCAGCAGCGTAGCTTGGGCCCCATTCCGGTTTTCCTACGAGCAGTACTTC,.,TRBJ2-7,TRBV9,few
CASSQGRSGETQYF,TGTGCCAGCAGCCAAGGACGAAGTGGAGAGACCCAGTACTTC,.,TRBJ2-5,TRBV3-1,.
CSARSGVSTDTQYF,TGCAGTGCTCGAAGCGGGGTTAGCACAGATACGCAGTATTTT,TRBD2,TRBJ2-3,TRBV20-1,.
CASGSSNSPYNEQFF,TGTGCTAGTGGTTCGTCGAATTCTCCCTACAATGAGCAGTTCTTC,.,TRBJ2-1,TRBV12-5,.
CSGLSTTYEQYF,TGCAGCGGGTTAAGCACAACCTACGAGCAGTACTTC,.,TRBJ2-7,TRBV29-1,.
CASSAFWANYKNIQYF,TGTGCCAGCAGCGCCTTTTGGGCTAATTACAAAAACATTCAGTACTTC,.,TRBJ2-4,TRBV21-1,many
CASSVGQGNSYEQYF,TGTGCCAGCAGCGTAGGGCAGGGAAACTCCTACGAGCAGTACTTC,.,TRBJ2-7,TRBV9,.
CASSGDWNNEQFF,TGCGCCAGCAGCGGGGACTGGAACAATGAGCAGTTCTTC,.,TRBJ2-1,TRBV5-1,.
CASSLGDSGGWETQYF,TGTGCCAGCAGTTTGGGGGACAGTGGGGGCTGGGAGACCCAGTACTTC,TRBD1,TRBJ2-5,TRBV28,.
CASIGREREETQYF,TGTGCCAGCATCGGGCGGGAGAGGGAAGAGACCCAGTACTTC,TRBD2,TRBJ2-5,TRBV7-2,.
CASSQVPTSGDNEQFF,TGCGCCAGCAGCCAAGTTCCAACTAGCGGGGACAATGAGCAGTTCTTC,TRBD2,TRBJ2-1,TRBV4-1,few
CSASVLNTGELFF,TGCAGTGCTAGTGTTCTCAACACCGGGGAGCTGTTTTTT,.,TRBJ2-2,TRBV20-1,.
CASSELANSPLHF,TGTGCCAGCAGTGAATTGGCTAATTCACCCCTCCACTTT,.,TRBJ1-6,TRBV25-1,few
CASSWTSGVVDTQYF,TGTGCCAGCAGTTGGACTAGCGGGGTGGTAGATACGCAGTATTTT,TRBD2,TRBJ2-3,TRBV12-3/TRBV12-4,.
CASSCQAQETQYF,TGCGCCAGCAGCTGTCAGGCCCAAGAGACCCAGTACTTC,.,TRBJ2-5,TRBV5-1,.
CASRGPAGAGELFF,TGCGCCAGCAGAGGACCAGCAGGTGCCGGGGAGCTGTTTTTT,.,TRBJ2-2,TRBV5-1,few
CASRTPGTGKETQYF,TGTGCCAGCAGAACCCCCGGGACAGGGAAAGAGACCCAGTACTTC,TRBD1,TRBJ2-5,TRBV7-2,few
CASSQSTGGNTGKLFF,TGCGCCAGCAGCCAATCGACAGGGGGGAACACCGGGAAGCTGTTTTTT,TRBD1,TRBJ2-2,TRBV5-1,.
CASSWGTGGAEAFF,TGCGCCAGCAGCTGGGGGACAGGGGGTGCTGAAGCTTTCTTT,TRBD1,TRBJ1-1,TRBV5-1,.
CASSPTGDYGEQFF,TGCGCCAGCAGCCCGACAGGGGATTATGGCGAGCAGTTCTTC,TRBD1,TRBJ2-1,TRBV5-1,.
CASSYSRQGDKNIQYF,TGTGCCAGCAGTTACTCAAGGCAGGGGGACAAAAACATTCAGTACTTC,TRBD1,TRBJ2-4,TRBV6-5,few
CASSFNLRLAGSNTGELFF,TGTGCCAGCAGTTTTAATTTAAGACTAGCGGGCTCGAACACCGGGGAGCTGTTTTTT,TRBD2,TRBJ2-2,TRBV28,.
CSVEDSGGLTQYF,TGCAGCGTTGAAGATAGTGGAGGGTTGACCCAGTACTTC,.,TRBJ2-5,TRBV29-1,many
CASTQGGATGELFF,TGTGCCAGCACCCAGGGCGGGGCCACCGGGGAGCTGTTTTTT,.,TRBJ2-2,TRBV28,.
CASSAETGNTEAFF,TGTGCCAGCAGTGCGGAGACGGGGAACACTGAAGCTTTCTTT,.,TRBJ1-1,TRBV2,.
CASSQTGKNQPQHF,TGTGCCAGCAGCCAAACAGGGAAAAATCAGCCCCAGCATTTT,.,TRBJ1-5,TRBV3-1,few
CSARDGGASNQPQHF,TGCAGTGCTAGAGACGGGGGCGCGAGCAATCAGCCTCAGCATTTT,.,TRBJ1-5,TRBV20-1,.
CATSSQQGNEQFF,TGTGCCACCAGCAGCCAGCAAGGCAATGAGCAGTTCTTC,.,TRBJ2-1,TRBV15,few
CASSLLDSGGNEKLFF,TGTGCCAGCAGTTTATTGGACAGCGGGGGTAATGAAAAACTGTTTTTT,.,TRBJ1-4,TRBV28,many
CSVGPGSSYEQYF,TGCAGCGTTGGGCCCGGGAGCTCCTACGAGCAGTACTTC,.,TRBJ2-7,TRBV29-1,.
CASSQRAPGIRAVGGYTF,TGTGCCAGCAGCCAACGAGCTCCAGGGATCAGGGCGGTGGGAGGCTACACCTTC,.,TRBJ1-2,TRBV5-5,.
CASSYDGQGGAYEQFF,TGTGCCAGCAGTTACGATGGCCAGGGGGGAGCATATGAGCAGTTCTTC,.,TRBJ2-1,TRBV6-5,.
CASSQDVGTGYEQFF,TGCGCCAGCAGCCAAGATGTGGGAACTGGCTATGAGCAGTTCTTC,.,TRBJ2-1,TRBV4-3,.
CASSYSGSGEQFF,TGCGCCAGCAGTTATAGCGGGAGCGGGGAGCAGTTCTTC,TRBD2,TRBJ2-1,TRBV5-1,many
CASSQPGQGNSPLHF,TGTGCCAGCAGCCAACCGGGACAGGGGAATTCACCCCTCCACTTT,TRBD1,TRBJ1-6,TRBV3-1,few
CSASRRPSPDTQYF,TGCAGTGCTAGTCGAAGACCGTCCCCAGATACGCAGTATTTT,.,TRBJ2-3,TRBV20-1,.
CSARGSVYQETQYF,TGCAGTGCCAGAGGGTCTGTGTACCAAGAGACCCAGTACTTC,.,TRBJ2-5,TRBV20-1,few
CASSPTGERYEQYF,TGTGCCAGCAGCCCGACAGGGGAGAGGTACGAGCAGTACTTC,TRBD1,TRBJ2-7,TRBV27,.
CASSEISETQYF,TGTGCCAGCAGTGAAATATCGGAGACCCAGTACTTC,.,TRBJ2-5,TRBV2,.
CASSSVLAGVGEQFF,TGTGCCAGCAGCTCAGTTCTAGCGGGAGTCGGTGAGCAGTTCTTC,TRBD2,TRBJ2-1,TRBV3-1,few
CASNYYSGGAHTGELFF,TGTGCCAGCAACTACTATAGCGGGGGGGCCCACACCGGGGAGCTGTTTTTT,TRBD2,TRBJ2-2,TRBV27,.
CAASRVVRANYGYTF,TGTGCCGCCAGCAGAGTCGTCCGGGCAAACTATGGCTACACCTTC,.,TRBJ1-2,TRBV15,.
CASSHQRTYNEQFF,TGTGCCAGCAGTCACCAGCGGACCTACAATGAGCAGTTCTTC,.,TRBJ2-1,TRBV27,few